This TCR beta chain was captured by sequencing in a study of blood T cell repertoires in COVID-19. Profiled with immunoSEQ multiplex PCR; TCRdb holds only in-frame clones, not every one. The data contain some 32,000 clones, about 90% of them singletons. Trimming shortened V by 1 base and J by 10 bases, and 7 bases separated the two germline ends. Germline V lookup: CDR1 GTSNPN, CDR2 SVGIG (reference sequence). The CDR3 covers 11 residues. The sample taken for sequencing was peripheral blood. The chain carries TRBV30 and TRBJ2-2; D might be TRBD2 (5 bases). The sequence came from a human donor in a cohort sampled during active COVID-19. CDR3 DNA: TGTGCCTGGAGTGGAGGGCCGGAGCTGTTTTTT. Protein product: CAWSGGPELFF.